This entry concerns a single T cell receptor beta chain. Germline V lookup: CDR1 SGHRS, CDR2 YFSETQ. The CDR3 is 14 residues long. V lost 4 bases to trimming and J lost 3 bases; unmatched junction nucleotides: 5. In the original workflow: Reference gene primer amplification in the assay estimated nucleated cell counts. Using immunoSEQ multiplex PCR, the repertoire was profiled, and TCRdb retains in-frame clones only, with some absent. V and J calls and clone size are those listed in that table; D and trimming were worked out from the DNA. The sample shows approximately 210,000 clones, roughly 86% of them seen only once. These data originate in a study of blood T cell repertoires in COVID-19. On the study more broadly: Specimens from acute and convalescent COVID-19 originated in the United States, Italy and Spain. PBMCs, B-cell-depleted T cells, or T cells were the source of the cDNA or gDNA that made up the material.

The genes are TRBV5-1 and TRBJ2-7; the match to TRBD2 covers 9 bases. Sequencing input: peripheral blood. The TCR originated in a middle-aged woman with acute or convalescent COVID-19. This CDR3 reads CASSLSGGNYEQYF. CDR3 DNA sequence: TGCGCCAGCAGCCTTAGCGGGGGTAACTACGAGCAGTACTTC.